The entry below gives a single T cell receptor beta chain sequence along with its context. This sample is drawn from a study of blood T cell repertoires in COVID-19. For the study at large: Samples of COVID-19 (acute and convalescent) were obtained from the United States, Italy and Spain. In each case, the material was cDNA or gDNA derived from T cells, B-cell-depleted T cells, or PBMCs.

The CDR3 loop spans 14 amino acids. Germline CDR1 reads MNHEY; CDR2 reads SVGAGI. V gave up 4 bases and J gave up 0 bases; unmatched junction bases: 1. Under the authors' procedure: Estimation of nucleated cell counts relied on the amplification of reference gene primers. Clones were sequenced by immunoSEQ multiplex PCR, and TCRdb holds only the in-frame ones, with some missing. The V and J calls and clone size were taken over from that table, and D and trimming were inferred from the DNA. The sample carries 200,000 to 300,000 clones, about 89% recorded once. Sequenced sample: peripheral blood. This TCR was sampled from a woman aged 40-49 years who had recovered from COVID-19. The chain recombines TRBV6-5 with TRBJ2-7; 9 positions match TRBD1. The CDR3 here is CASSSTGGSYEQYF. CDR3 coding DNA: TGTGCCAGCAGTTCGACAGGGGGCTCCTACGAGCAGTACTTC.